This is a list of T cell receptor beta chains from one sample in a study of response to subunit inactivated influenza vaccine. TCRdb itself ran the RT-PCR reads through MiXCR, one entry per CDR3 protein. This repertoire shows hundreds of thousands of distinct CDR3 sequences, around 15% found once; its top ten account for 7.6%. Sequenced material: PBMCs from blood, taken less than 15 days before vaccination. These TCRs come from a man between 50 and 59 years old who received an inactivated influenza vaccine. CDR3s include the opening cysteine and the closing phenylalanine or tryptophan. D genes are given only for firm matches. A clone size is listed for some rows: how often the clone was seen (once, few, many), or a class if it is expanded.

len | j_gene | abundance | v_gene | d_gene | CDR3aa | CDR3nt
13 | TRBJ1-5 | few | TRBV10-3 | . | CAISESTNQPQHF | TGTGCCATCAGTGAGTCCACAAATCAGCCCCAGCATTTT
14 | TRBJ2-5 | many | TRBV6-2/TRBV6-3 | . | CASIFGEDQETQYF | TGTGCCAGCATTTTCGGGGAGGATCAAGAGACCCAGTACTTC
15 | TRBJ2-1 | many | TRBV6-5 | . | CASSYLGTGRNEQFF | TGTGCCAGCAGTTACCTCGGGACTGGAAGAAATGAGCAGTTCTTC
14 | TRBJ1-6 | . | TRBV20-1 | TRBD1 | CSAREGQPNSPLHF | TGCAGTGCTAGAGAGGGACAGCCCAATTCACCCCTCCACTTT
16 | TRBJ2-7 | . | TRBV7-6 | TRBD2 | CASSSGLAGGPYEQYF | TGTGCCAGCAGCAGCGGACTAGCGGGAGGGCCCTACGAGCAGTACTTC
16 | TRBJ2-1 | few | TRBV11-3 | TRBD2 | CASSLAGRAPYNEQFF | TGTGCCAGCAGCTTAGCGGGGAGGGCCCCTTACAATGAGCAGTTCTTC
18 | TRBJ2-1 | few | TRBV7-8 | TRBD1 | CASSLVRTGLSSYNEQFF | TGTGCCAGCAGCTTAGTAAGGACAGGGCTAAGCTCCTACAATGAGCAGTTCTTC
14 | TRBJ2-2 | . | TRBV27 | . | CASSWGSDTGELFF | TGTGCCAGCAGTTGGGGCTCGGACACCGGGGAGCTGTTTTTT
18 | TRBJ2-1 | few | TRBV11-1 | . | CASSQTRWGTASYNEQFF | TGTGCCAGCAGCCAGACCCGGTGGGGGACGGCTTCCTACAATGAGCAGTTCTTC
12 | TRBJ1-1 | few | TRBV30 | . | CAWGRPNTEAFF | TGTGCCTGGGGACGGCCGAACACTGAAGCTTTCTTT
15 | TRBJ2-5 | . | TRBV28 | TRBD1 | CASSQPGQGSKTQYF | TGTGCCAGCAGTCAACCGGGACAGGGTTCAAAGACCCAGTACTTC
15 | TRBJ2-7 | . | TRBV24-1 | . | CATSEATGSGYEQYF | TGTGCCACCAGTGAGGCAACAGGGTCCGGCTACGAGCAGTACTTC
13 | TRBJ1-1 | few | TRBV29-1 | . | CSVRLGANTEAFF | TGCAGCGTTCGATTGGGGGCGAACACTGAAGCTTTCTTT
16 | TRBJ2-3 | many | TRBV29-1 | TRBD2 | CSVEEGLAGYTDTQYF | TGCAGCGTTGAAGAGGGACTAGCGGGGTACACAGATACGCAGTATTTT
13 | TRBJ2-1 | few | TRBV12-3/TRBV12-4 | . | CASSFIVANEQFF | TGTGCCAGCAGTTTTATTGTTGCCAATGAGCAGTTCTTC
14 | TRBJ2-2 | . | TRBV4-3 | . | CASRTIGDTGELFF | TGCGCCAGCAGGACCATCGGAGACACCGGGGAGCTGTTTTTT
15 | TRBJ1-1 | . | TRBV3-1 | . | CASSHPRTEITEAFF | TGTGCCAGCAGCCACCCCAGGACGGAGATCACTGAAGCTTTCTTT
12 | TRBJ1-2 | . | TRBV30 | . | CAWSVSGRGYTF | TGTGCCTGGAGTGTCTCCGGAAGAGGCTACACCTTC
15 | TRBJ2-3 | few | TRBV15 | TRBD2 | CATSRTGTSEDTQYF | TGTGCCACCAGCAGAACCGGGACTAGCGAAGATACGCAGTATTTT
16 | TRBJ2-1 | . | TRBV6-1 | TRBD1 | CASSPTGQLSYNEQFF | TGTGCCAGCAGTCCAACGGGACAGCTCTCCTACAATGAGCAGTTCTTC
12 | TRBJ2-7 | . | TRBV6-5 | TRBD2 | CATGLAGVEQYF | TGTGCCACAGGACTAGCGGGAGTTGAGCAGTACTTC
15 | TRBJ2-2 | . | TRBV5-1 | TRBD2 | CASTEAGAGTGELFF | TGCGCCAGCACCGAAGCGGGGGCTGGCACCGGGGAGCTGTTTTTT
15 | TRBJ2-5 | . | TRBV28 | TRBD2 | CASSFVQAGGETQYF | TGTGCCAGCAGTTTTGTTCAAGCGGGAGGGGAGACCCAGTACTTC
18 | TRBJ2-1 | few | TRBV20-1 | TRBD1 | CSARDRANDASFYNEQFF | TGCAGTGCCCGGGACAGGGCAAACGATGCCTCTTTTTACAATGAGCAGTTCTTC
14 | TRBJ2-3 | many | TRBV7-2 | . | CASSPPPITDTQYF | TGTGCCAGCAGCCCCCCGCCTATCACAGATACGCAGTATTTT
12 | TRBJ2-4 | . | TRBV28 | . | CASSPRSWIQYF | TGTGCCAGCAGCCCCAGGAGCTGGATTCAGTACTTC
11 | TRBJ1-1 | few | TRBV30 | . | CAWTSGTEAFF | TGTGCCTGGACTAGCGGCACTGAAGCTTTCTTT
18 | TRBJ2-6 | . | TRBV11-2 | TRBD1 | CASSLLGAGGFGANVLTF | TGTGCCAGCAGCTTACTGGGGGCAGGGGGCTTTGGGGCCAACGTCCTGACTTTC
16 | TRBJ2-2 | many | TRBV27 | TRBD1 | CASSPRTGGKFGELFF | TGTGCCAGCAGTCCCCGGACAGGGGGGAAATTCGGGGAGCTGTTTTTT
15 | TRBJ1-2 | few | TRBV7-9 | . | CASSPAFEGYYGYTF | TGTGCCAGCAGCCCGGCATTTGAGGGTTACTATGGCTACACCTTC
15 | TRBJ2-7 | few | TRBV20-1 | . | CSATLYQGYVYEQYF | TGCAGTGCGACTCTATACCAGGGATATGTCTACGAGCAGTACTTC
16 | TRBJ2-3 | . | TRBV14 | TRBD2 | CASSHWTSGGRDTQYF | TGTGCCAGCAGCCACTGGACTAGCGGGGGCCGGGATACGCAGTATTTT
14 | TRBJ2-1 | . | TRBV5-1 | TRBD2 | CASSRERDYNEQFF | TGCGCCAGCAGCCGGGAGCGGGACTACAATGAGCAGTTCTTC
16 | TRBJ1-6 | few | TRBV20-1 | . | CSASPPGFHRDSPLHF | TGCAGTGCTAGTCCCCCAGGGTTCCACAGGGATTCACCCCTCCACTTT
15 | TRBJ2-1 | few | TRBV10-3 | . | CAISESGGGHNEQFF | TGTGCCATCAGTGAGTCGGGGGGGGGCCACAATGAGCAGTTCTTC
14 | TRBJ2-3 | few | TRBV20-1 | TRBD2 | CSPGTSGRGDTQYF | TGCAGCCCCGGGACTAGCGGGAGAGGTGATACGCAGTATTTT
14 | TRBJ1-5 | . | TRBV10-3 | . | CAISESAGNQPQHF | TGTGCCATCAGTGAGTCGGCAGGGAATCAGCCCCAGCATTTT
13 | TRBJ2-5 | . | TRBV29-1 | TRBD1 | CSVGRTGSETQYF | TGCAGCGTTGGGAGGACAGGGAGTGAGACCCAGTACTTC
15 | TRBJ2-2 | many | TRBV4-2 | . | CASSKATFNTGELFF | TGTGCCAGCAGCAAAGCGACTTTCAACACCGGGGAGCTGTTTTTT
15 | TRBJ1-6 | . | TRBV4-2 | . | CASSQSSYGSSPLHF | TGTGCCAGCAGCCAATCTTCTTATGGGAGTTCACCCCTCCACTTT
16 | TRBJ2-7 | few | TRBV6-1 | TRBD2 | CASTLAGGPAGDEQYF | TGTGCCAGCACCCTAGCGGGAGGGCCGGCTGGAGACGAGCAGTACTTC
12 | TRBJ2-7 | . | TRBV3-1 | . | CASSQVDYEQYF | TGTGCCAGCAGCCAAGTCGACTACGAGCAGTACTTC
11 | TRBJ2-3 | many | TRBV7-9 | . | CASSLPDTQYF | TGTGCCAGCAGCTTACCAGATACGCAGTATTTT
16 | TRBJ2-3 | many | TRBV12-3/TRBV12-4 | . | CASSPSEGRRTDTQYF | TGTGCCAGCAGCCCATCAGAGGGAAGAAGGACAGATACGCAGTATTTT
17 | TRBJ2-7 | few | TRBV6-5 | . | CASSYSLDDIWDLSLYF | TGTGCCAGCAGTTACTCGCTTGACGACATTTGGGACTTAAGTCTGTACTTC
13 | TRBJ1-1 | . | TRBV6-1 | TRBD1 | CASNENRGTEAFF | TGTGCCAGCAACGAGAACAGGGGCACTGAAGCTTTCTTT
13 | TRBJ2-7 | few | TRBV4-1 | . | CASSQANPYEQYF | TGCGCCAGCAGCCAAGCCAACCCCTACGAGCAGTACTTC
11 | TRBJ2-5 | few | TRBV6-6 | . | CASSWKETQYF | TGTGCCAGCAGCTGGAAAGAGACCCAGTACTTC
15 | TRBJ2-3 | many | TRBV10-3 | TRBD1 | CAIRETGLGTDTQYF | TGTGCCATCAGGGAGACAGGGTTAGGCACAGATACGCAGTATTTT
13 | TRBJ1-1 | few | TRBV20-1 | TRBD1 | CSGRGQPNTEAFF | TGCAGTGGACGGGGACAGCCGAACACTGAAGCTTTCTTT
13 | TRBJ1-2 | . | TRBV12-3/TRBV12-4 | . | CASSFAQTYGCTF | TGTGCCAGCAGTTTCGCACAGACCTATGGCTGCACCTTC
12 | TRBJ1-2 | . | TRBV5-6 | . | CASSFSRYGYTF | TGTGCCAGCAGCTTTTCACGTTATGGCTACACCTTC
15 | TRBJ1-3 | few | TRBV28 | . | CASSLTRGSYDTIYF | TGTGCCAGCAGTTTAACTCGCGGGTCGTACGACACCATATATTTT
17 | TRBJ2-3 | few | TRBV5-1 | TRBD2 | CASSLGSGGPRTDTQYF | TGCGCCAGCAGCTTGGGGTCGGGAGGGCCCAGAACAGATACGCAGTATTTT
15 | TRBJ2-7 | many | TRBV12-3/TRBV12-4 | TRBD2 | CASSLGTSVLYEQYF | TGTGCCAGCAGTTTAGGGACTAGCGTGCTCTACGAGCAGTACTTC
15 | TRBJ2-5 | few | TRBV29-1 | TRBD1 | CSVDLSTGGEETQYF | TGCAGCGTTGATCTTTCGACAGGGGGGGAAGAGACCCAGTACTTC